Each of the 12 T cell receptor beta chains below was sequenced from the same sample in a study of blood T cells in healthy people across ages. Primed by a sample-barcoded 5' primer and a J-beta primer mix, a second PCR proceeded for about 6 to 12 cycles. TCRdb redid the calling of the 5' RACE reads with MiXCR, one entry per CDR3 protein. The sample has hundreds of thousands of distinct CDR3 sequences; roughly 25% are singletons. These records were also assigned to another study, of T cells of mothers and their children.

The sample taken for sequencing was blood. The source of these receptors is a boy aged 5-17 years in good health.

V is TRBV7-2 and J is TRBJ1-4; D is possibly TRBD1 (5 bases). Looked up from germline, CDR1 is SGHTA and CDR2 is FQGNSA. V was pared by 5 bases and J by 0 bases, with 19 bases between. The CDR3 totals 18 residues. CDR3 amino acids: CASSLRGRATATNEKLFF. As DNA, the CDR3 is TGTGCCAGCAGCCTCCGTGGCAGGGCCACTGCAACTAATGAAAAACTGTTTTTT.

This clonotype was picked up a small number of times. The V and J genes are TRBV4-3 and TRBJ1-2; D perhaps matches TRBD1 (6 bases). The CDR3 covers 16 residues. V was trimmed by 1 base and J by 2 bases, leaving 14 bases between them. CDR1 LGHNA and CDR2 YSLEER come from the germline V gene. The CDR3 coding sequence is TGCGCCAGCAGCCAAGTCCCACAGGGAGGGAACTATGGCTACACCTTC. This sequence encodes CASSQVPQGGNYGYTF.

The J gene is TRBJ2-3, the V gene TRBV7-9, with D unclear. This CDR3 contains 12 residues. Germline V lookup: CDR1 SEHNR, CDR2 FQNEAQ (reference sequence). V lost 1 base and J 10 bases, leaving 9 bases between the germline ends. CDR3: CASSLVSEAQYF. The DNA for the CDR3 is TGTGCCAGCAGCTTAGTATCCGAGGCGCAGTATTTT.

This clonotype was detected only a few times. The chain carries TRBV7-2 and TRBJ2-1; D unresolved. The CDR3 extends over 13 amino acids. V lost 2 bases and J 5 bases, leaving 7 bases between the germline ends. Germline-derived CDR1 and CDR2 are SGHTA and FQGNSA. CDR3 bases: TGTGCCAGCAGCTTAAACAGTAACAATGAGCAGTTCTTC. Amino acids: CASSLNSNNEQFF. Supplemented by reference TRBV7-2 and TRBJ2-1, the full variable domain reads GAGVSQSPSNKVTEKGKDVELRCDPISGHTALYWYRQSLGQGLEFLIYFQGNSAPDKSGLPSDRFSAERTGGSVSTLTIQRTQQEDSAVYLCASSLNSNNEQFFGPGTRLTVL.

This clonotype was found a few times. This chain links TRBV27 with TRBJ2-3; D perhaps matches TRBD1 (5 bases). V lost 5 bases, J lost 0 bases, and 12 bases lay in between. CDR1 is MNHEY, CDR2 SMNVEV, per germline (reference sequence). This CDR3 has 15 amino acids. CDR3: CASSARVSSTDTQYF. The CDR3 DNA sequence: TGTGCCAGCAGTGCCAGGGTGTCTAGCACAGATACGCAGTATTTT.

CDR3: CASSLMGGSLTYEQYF. The CDR3 DNA follows: TGTGCCAGCAGTTTGATGGGCGGGAGCCTCACCTACGAGCAGTACTTC. This rearrangement joins TRBV28 to TRBJ2-7; TRBD2 matches 7 bases. Per germline, CDR1 MDHEN and CDR2 SYDVKM. The CDR3 covers 16 residues. Unmatched junction bases numbered 10, after V lost 3 bases and J lost 2 bases.

The chain couples TRBV3-1 to TRBJ1-4; D uncertain. The V and J ends lost 6 bases and 4 bases respectively, with 12 bases between them. The CDR3 loop spans 14 amino acids. Germline V gives CDR1 LGHDT, CDR2 YNNKEL (reference sequence). The CDR3 here is CASSRFELNEKLFF. The CDR3 nucleotides are TGTGCCAGCAGTCGGTTCGAACTTAATGAAAAACTGTTTTTT. Complete variable domain (other parts from reference TRBV3-1 and TRBJ1-4): DTAVSQTPKYLVTQMGNDKSIKCEQNLGHDTMYWYKQDSKKFLKIMFSYNNKELIINETVPNRFSPKSPDKAHLNLHINSLELGDSAVYFCASSRFELNEKLFFGSGTQLSVL.

The rearrangement links TRBV12-5 to TRBJ2-7; D gene unclear. The CDR3 has 17 residues. Germline values: CDR1 LGHNT, CDR2 FRNRAP. V lost 3 bases, J lost 2 bases, and 20 bases lay in between. The CDR3: CASGFLFGRTPPYEQYF. CDR3 DNA: TGTGCTAGTGGTTTTCTATTCGGGCGGACCCCACCCTACGAGCAGTACTTC.

V usage is TRBV29-1 and J usage is TRBJ1-1; D perhaps matches TRBD1 (5 bases). The germline V gene has CDR1 SQVTM and CDR2 ANQGSEA. Trimming stripped 0 bases from V and 7 bases from J, with 12 bases between. This CDR3 has 13 amino acids. The CDR3 is CSVEERGSIEAFF. CDR3 coding DNA: TGCAGCGTTGAAGAAAGGGGATCTATTGAAGCTTTCTTT.

This clonotype appeared a few times. The V and J genes are TRBV12-5 and TRBJ1-5, with no clear D. CDR3 length: 16 residues. The V gene's germline CDR1 is LGHNT and CDR2 FRNRAP. Between the trimmed V and J ends, which lost 2 bases and 4 bases, there was a span of 15 bases. In DNA, the CDR3 is TGTGCTAGTGGTTTGTTCTCCCGGGGAGTGAATCAGCCCCAGCATTTT. The encoded protein is CASGLFSRGVNQPQHF.

This clonotype was counted a single time. The rearrangement uses TRBV6-1 and TRBJ2-1, with 12 bases fitting TRBD2. Trimming took 7 bases from V and 11 from J; bases not matched to a gene: 12. From germline, CDR1 is MNHNS and CDR2 SASEGT. CDR3 length equals 15 residues. CDR3 bases: TGTGCCAGCACCCTAGCGGGAGGGCTGATAAATAAGCAGTTCTTC. This sequence encodes CASTLAGGLINKQFF.

This clonotype was picked up a small number of times. V and J are TRBV29-1 and TRBJ2-7; TRBD1 matches 7 bases. CDR1 is SQVTM and CDR2 is ANQGSEA in the germline V gene. The CDR3 covers 13 residues. With 8 bases clipped from V and 1 base from J, the junction kept 8 bases outside the gene matches. CDR3 loop: CSIKTGLSYEQYF. In DNA form, the CDR3 reads TGCAGCATAAAGACAGGGCTTTCCTACGAGCAGTACTTC.